Presented here are 30 T cell receptor beta chains from one specimen sequenced in a study of T cells in Graves' hyperthyroidism and ophthalmopathy. There were TCR beta CDR3 regions amplified from RNA transcripts. Researchers ran a first-round RT-PCR on the TCR CDR3 using the HTBI primer set. MiXCR, applied by TCRdb to the multiplex PCR reads, yields one record per CDR3 protein. The sample records fewer than 350,000 distinct CDR3 sequences, approximately 14% being singletons. The material sequenced was blood. The receptor source for this set is a woman aged 45-60 years with Graves' hyperthyroidism that later progressed to Graves' ophthalmopathy.

V usage is TRBV30 and J usage is TRBJ2-7, with 10 positions matching TRBD1. CDR1 and CDR2 (germline): GTSNPN, SVGIG (reference sequence). Trimming took 2 bases from V and 3 from J; bases not matched to a gene: 7. This CDR3 region has 15 residues. CDR3 sequence reads: CAWSTPTGGYYEQYF. Written as DNA, the CDR3 is TGTGCCTGGAGTACCCCGACAGGGGGCTACTACGAGCAGTACTTC.

This clonotype was counted many times. The chain links TRBV4-1 to TRBJ2-1, with unresolved D. There are 14 residues in the CDR3. Per the germline V gene, CDR1 is MGHRA and CDR2 is YSYEKL. V was clipped by 1 base and J by 9 bases, with 13 bases between them. CDR3 DNA: TGCGCCAGCAGCCAAGCAGGAGCCTTCACTGAGCAGTTCTTC. Protein: CASSQAGAFTEQFF.

This clonotype occurred many times. This chain connects TRBV2 to TRBJ2-2; D is uncertain. V lost 7 bases to trimming and J lost 8 bases, with 17 bases between them. This CDR3 has 14 amino acids. Per germline, CDR1 SNHLY and CDR2 FYNNEI. CDR3 DNA: TGTGCCAGCACTGCTGGGATTCTAAGGGGGGAGCTGTTTTTT. It yields the protein CASTAGILRGELFF.

The rearrangement joins TRBV9 to TRBJ1-6, with D perhaps matching TRBD1 (5 bases). CDR3 size: 15 residues. CDR1 SGDLS and CDR2 YYNGEE come from the germline V gene. Trimming took off 3 bases at V and 4 bases at J, with 11 bases between the two ends. The CDR3 nucleotides read TGTGCCAGCAGCGGCTCCCAGGGATATAATTCACCCCTCCACTTT. Translated, it gives CASSGSQGYNSPLHF.

Notes on this clonotype: Mismatch with germline at one junction end may stem from a read error. The genes are TRBV6-1 and TRBJ1-1; no clear D. Germline lookup yields CDR1 MNHNS and CDR2 SASEGT. The CDR3 extends over 14 amino acids. CDR3 nucleotide sequence: TGTGTCAGCAGCCAATTAAAGTTAGACACTGAAGCTTTCTTT. Residues: CVSSQLKLDTEAFF.

As concerns this clonotype: A single base separates this from a much larger clone, so it may be a read error. This chain uses TRBV29-1 with TRBJ1-2, with no clear D. The CDR3 length is 11 residues. Germline V gene sequence: CDR1 SQVTM, CDR2 ANQGSEA. V lost 0 bases and J lost 6, with 5 bases in between. CDR3 sequence (DNA): TGCAGCGTTGAAGAAGGCGATGGCTACACCTTC. It encodes CSVEEGDGYTF.

This chain uses TRBV19 with TRBJ1-5, with 9 bases matching TRBD1. V was pared by 5 bases and J by 5 bases, with 13 bases of the junction left unmatched. Germline V gene sequence: CDR1 LNHDA, CDR2 SQIVND (reference sequence). The CDR3 totals 17 residues. The CDR3 nucleotides read TGTGCCAGTAGTGGGGAGAGACAGGGGGTTACGGATCAGCCCCAGCATTTT. Residues: CASSGERQGVTDQPQHF.

This clonotype was picked up many times. This chain links TRBV5-1 with TRBJ2-5; 14 nucleotides agree with TRBD2. This CDR3 is 17 amino acids long. V dropped 2 bases and J dropped 3; count of bases not matched to a gene: 6. Germline CDR1 SGHRS, CDR2 YFSETQ. In DNA form, the CDR3 reads TGCGCCAGCAGCTTAGGACTAGCGGGAGGCTTAGAAGAGACCCAGTACTTC. This codes for CASSLGLAGGLEETQYF.

This clonotype was seen at least ten times. The genes are TRBV20-1 and TRBJ1-1; D gene uncertain. This CDR3 spans 13 amino acids. CDR1 DFQATT and CDR2 SNEGSKA come from the germline V gene (reference sequence). The germline V and J ends were trimmed by 3 bases and 0 bases, with 8 bases remaining between them. CDR3 bases: TGCAGTGCTAGGGCTGGGGTGAACACTGAAGCTTTCTTT. Its translation: CSARAGVNTEAFF.

This clonotype was detected ten times or more. The rearrangement links TRBV12-3 or TRBV12-4 to TRBJ2-1; D unclear. The CDR3 loop spans 14 amino acids. The V end was cut by 2 bases, the J end by 0 bases, with 5 bases between. The CDR3 DNA reads as TGTGCCAGCAGTTTAACGGACTCCTACAATGAGCAGTTCTTC. It is translated as CASSLTDSYNEQFF.

Remarks on this clonotype: The junction departs from germline at one end; a sequencing error may be responsible. The chain employs TRBV7-3 and TRBJ2-2; D may be TRBD1 (6 bases). The CDR3 is made up of 14 amino acids. CDR1 SGHTA and CDR2 FQGTGA come from the germline V gene. Here the CDR3 reads CASSLTGDTVELFF. For the CDR3, the DNA is TGTGCCAGCAGCTTAACAGGGGACACCGTGGAGCTGTTTTTT.

This clonotype was detected only a few times. V usage is TRBV7-8 and J usage is TRBJ2-5; 7 positions match TRBD1. The V segment lost 4 bases and the J segment 3 bases; nucleotides outside the gene matches: 2. Germline CDR1 reads SGHVS; CDR2 reads FQNEAQ. The CDR3 consists of 13 residues. The DNA for the CDR3 is TGTGCCAGCAGCTCGACAGGGAAAGAGACCCAGTACTTC. Amino acids: CASSSTGKETQYF.

This clonotype was recorded many times. This chain connects TRBV29-1 to TRBJ2-7; 8 bases line up with TRBD1. V was pared by 6 bases and J by 3 bases, with 4 bases of the junction left unmatched. There are 12 residues in the CDR3. Germline V gene data show CDR1 as SQVTM and CDR2 as ANQGSEA. The CDR3 DNA reads as TGCAGCGTAAGGACAGGGAGCTACGAGCAGTACTTC. As protein: CSVRTGSYEQYF.

In its sample, this clonotype was seen many times. The chain is built from TRBV7-9 and TRBJ2-3, with 7 bases matching TRBD2. The CDR3 consists of 17 residues. Germline V gene sequence: CDR1 SEHNR, CDR2 FQNEAQ (reference sequence). J lost 0 bases, V lost 0 bases, and 6 bases had no gene match. The CDR3 spells CASSLAAGRPSTDTQYF. In DNA form, the CDR3 reads TGTGCCAGCAGCTTAGCAGCGGGGCGGCCTAGCACAGATACGCAGTATTTT. Complete variable domain (other parts from reference TRBV7-9 and TRBJ2-3): DTGVSQNPRHKITKRGQNVTFRCDPISEHNRLYWYRQTLGQGPEFLTYFQNEAQLEKSRLLSDRFSAERPKGSFSTLEIQRTEQGDSAMYLCASSLAAGRPSTDTQYFGPGTRLTVL.

In this sample, this clonotype turned up many times. This chain joins TRBV7-8 and TRBJ1-5; no definite D call. Germline V gives CDR1 SGHVS, CDR2 FQNEAQ. V shed 5 bases and J shed 0 bases, with 8 bases lying between them. This CDR3 is built from 14 residues. CDR3 region: CASSRLGSNQPQHF. The CDR3, as DNA: TGTGCCAGCAGCCGCCTCGGTAGCAATCAGCCCCAGCATTTT. The full variable domain, in which reference TRBV7-8 and TRBJ1-5 provide the parts outside the CDR3, is GAGVSQSPRYKVAKRGQDVALRCDPISGHVSLFWYQQALGQGPEFLTYFQNEAQLDKSGLPSDRFFAERPEGSVSTLKIQRTQQEDSAVYLCASSRLGSNQPQHFGDGTRLSIL.

In its sample, this clonotype was seen many times. This chain joins TRBV6-1 and TRBJ2-3; 8 nucleotides agree with TRBD2. This CDR3 region has 16 residues. With 6 bases clipped from V and 2 bases from J, the junction kept 10 bases outside the gene matches. Germline V lookup: CDR1 MNHNS, CDR2 SASEGT. In DNA, the CDR3 is TGTGCCAGCAGGCTAGTAGCGGGAAGGGTCACAGATACGCAGTATTTT. It is translated as CASRLVAGRVTDTQYF.

This sequence joins TRBV19 and TRBJ2-1; D uncertain. The V gene's germline CDR1 is LNHDA and CDR2 SQIVND (reference sequence). This CDR3 has 15 residues. The ends were cut back, 3 bases at V and 1 base at J, with 10 bases in the middle. The CDR3 nucleotides are TGTGCCAGTAGTATCAGGCTAGGTTCCTACAATGAGCAGTTCTTC. Protein product: CASSIRLGSYNEQFF.

The chain carries TRBV7-2 and TRBJ1-5; no definite D call. This CDR3 spans 15 amino acids. Germline V gives CDR1 SGHTA, CDR2 FQGNSA. V lost 2 bases, J lost 4 bases, and 12 bases lay in between. The CDR3: CASSLRGVSNQPQHF. The CDR3 region has the DNA TGTGCCAGCAGCTTACGGGGTGTGAGTAATCAGCCCCAGCATTTT. The full variable domain, in which reference TRBV7-2 and TRBJ1-5 provide the parts outside the CDR3, is GAGVSQSPSNKVTEKGKDVELRCDPISGHTALYWYRQSLGQGLEFLIYFQGNSAPDKSGLPSDRFSAERTGGSVSTLTIQRTQQEDSAVYLCASSLRGVSNQPQHFGDGTRLSIL.

Only a few counts were recorded for this clonotype. The chain recombines TRBV11-3 with TRBJ1-5, with D possibly being TRBD1 (5 bases). From germline, CDR1 is SGHNT and CDR2 YENEEA. Between the trimmed V and J ends, which lost 2 bases and 9 bases, there was a span of 11 bases. CDR3 length equals 13 residues. The CDR3 here is CASSLQGTGPQHF. The CDR3 nucleotides are TGTGCCAGCAGCTTACAAGGGACCGGGCCCCAGCATTTT.

This clonotype was seen many times. The chain links TRBV11-2 to TRBJ2-7; maybe TRBD2 (5 bases). There are 14 residues in the CDR3. CDR1 is SGHAT and CDR2 is FQNNGV in the germline V gene. V lost 5 bases and J 9 bases, leaving 20 bases between the germline ends. This chain's CDR3 is CASSLREHPSLQYF. The CDR3 bases are TGTGCCAGCAGCCTTAGGGAGCATCCGTCCCTGCAGTACTTC.

This clonotype showed up many times. The rearrangement links TRBV11-3 to TRBJ1-5; possibly TRBD1 for D (6 bases). The CDR3 length is 14 residues. Trimming removed 2 bases from V and 1 base from J, with 6 bases in between. The V gene's germline CDR1 is SGHNT and CDR2 YENEEA. The CDR3 region has the DNA TGTGCCAGCAGCTTACAGGGGAGCAATCAGCCCCAGCATTTT. It is translated as CASSLQGSNQPQHF.

CDR3 loop: CASRTGLEQYF. CDR3 nucleotide sequence: TGCGCCAGCAGGACAGGGCTCGAGCAGTACTTC. The V gene is TRBV5-1, the J gene TRBJ2-7; 7 nucleotides align to TRBD1. Germline-derived CDR1 and CDR2 are SGHRS and YFSETQ. V shed 5 bases and J 6 bases; nucleotides not matched to a gene: 2. This CDR3 is built from 11 residues. The full variable domain, rest sourced from reference TRBV5-1 and TRBJ2-7, is KAGVTQTPRYLIKTRGQQVTLSCSPISGHRSVSWYQQTPGQGLQFLFEYFSETQRNKGNFPGRFSGRQFSNSRSEMNVSTLELGDSALYLCASRTGLEQYFGPGTRLTVT.

This clonotype was counted ten times or more. This chain links TRBV11-1 with TRBJ2-3; 7 nucleotides agree with TRBD1. Germline CDR1 and CDR2: SGHAT and FQDESV (reference sequence). The ends lost 5 bases at V and 0 bases at J; junction bases unmatched: 5. This CDR3 is built from 15 residues. CDR3 protein: CASSDRVFSTDTQYF. The CDR3 region has the DNA TGTGCCAGCAGCGACAGGGTTTTCAGCACAGATACGCAGTATTTT.

The V and J genes are TRBV9 and TRBJ1-4; perhaps TRBD1 as D (6 bases). Trimming removed 0 bases at V and 8 bases at J, with 14 bases between. The germline V gene encodes CDR1 SGDLS and CDR2 YYNGEE. The CDR3 spans 15 residues. The CDR3 protein is CASSVGGRGREKLFF. The CDR3 DNA is TGTGCCAGCAGCGTAGGAGGCAGGGGAAGAGAAAAACTGTTTTTT. Variable domain in full (rest from reference TRBV9 and TRBJ1-4): DSGVTQTPKHLITATGQRVTLRCSPRSGDLSVYWYQQSLDQGLQFLIQYYNGEERAKGNILERFSAQQFPDLHSELNLSSLELGDSALYFCASSVGGRGREKLFFGSGTQLSVL.

The chain combines TRBV27 with TRBJ2-1; possible D gene TRBD2, 6 bases. The CDR3 is made up of 15 amino acids. Germline CDR1 is MNHEY and CDR2 is SMNVEV (reference sequence). V was pared by 5 bases and J by 10 bases, with 21 bases between. The CDR3 coding sequence is TGTGCCAGCAGTCTGCTTTCCGGGACTGCGAGCGAGCAGTTCTTC. It codes for CASSLLSGTASEQFF.

This rearrangement joins TRBV28 to TRBJ1-1; D remains unclear. The V gene lost 3 bases and the J gene lost 1 base, with 6 bases spanning the gap. The CDR3 is made up of 13 amino acids. Germline values: CDR1 MDHEN, CDR2 SYDVKM. The CDR3 bases are TGTGCCAGCAGTTTTAACAGGAACACTGAAGCTTTCTTT. It is translated as CASSFNRNTEAFF.

This clonotype appeared many times. This chain connects TRBV27 to TRBJ1-1; a possible D gene is TRBD1 (6 bases). The CDR3 sequence is 14 residues long. Germline CDR1 reads MNHEY; CDR2 reads SMNVEV (reference sequence). V was cut by 9 bases and J by 3 bases, with 17 bases left in between. The CDR3: CASQYRAAYTEAFF. CDR3 DNA: TGTGCCAGTCAATACAGGGCCGCCTACACTGAAGCTTTCTTT.

This clonotype was recorded at least ten times. V and J are TRBV3-1 and TRBJ1-1, with D unresolved. Trimming pared 1 base from V and 1 base from J, leaving 7 bases between. The CDR3 totals 14 residues. Germline CDR1 LGHDT, CDR2 YNNKEL (reference sequence). The CDR3 region has the DNA TGTGCCAGCAGCCAAGGGTTAGGGAACACTGAAGCTTTCTTT. Translation: CASSQGLGNTEAFF.

This clonotype has at least ten counts. The CDR3 is CASNGYNEQFF. Written as DNA, the CDR3 is TGCGCCAGCAACGGATACAATGAGCAGTTCTTC. The rearrangement joins TRBV5-1 to TRBJ2-1; D is undetermined. V lost 6 bases to trimming and J lost 4 bases, with 5 bases between them. CDR3 length equals 11 residues. The germline CDR1 and CDR2 sequences are SGHRS and YFSETQ. Full variable domain (remainder filled in from reference TRBV5-1 and TRBJ2-1): KAGVTQTPRYLIKTRGQQVTLSCSPISGHRSVSWYQQTPGQGLQFLFEYFSETQRNKGNFPGRFSGRQFSNSRSEMNVSTLELGDSALYLCASNGYNEQFFGPGTRLTVL.

This clonotype was recorded at least ten times. This rearrangement joins TRBV30 to TRBJ2-5; 7 bases are a match to TRBD2. This CDR3 spans 12 amino acids. Trimming took 3 bases from V and 5 from J; bases not matched to a gene: 3. Germline V gene sequence: CDR1 GTSNPN, CDR2 SVGIG (reference sequence). The CDR3 loop reads CAWRYGGETQYF. The CDR3, as DNA: TGTGCCTGGAGGTACGGGGGGGAGACCCAGTACTTC.